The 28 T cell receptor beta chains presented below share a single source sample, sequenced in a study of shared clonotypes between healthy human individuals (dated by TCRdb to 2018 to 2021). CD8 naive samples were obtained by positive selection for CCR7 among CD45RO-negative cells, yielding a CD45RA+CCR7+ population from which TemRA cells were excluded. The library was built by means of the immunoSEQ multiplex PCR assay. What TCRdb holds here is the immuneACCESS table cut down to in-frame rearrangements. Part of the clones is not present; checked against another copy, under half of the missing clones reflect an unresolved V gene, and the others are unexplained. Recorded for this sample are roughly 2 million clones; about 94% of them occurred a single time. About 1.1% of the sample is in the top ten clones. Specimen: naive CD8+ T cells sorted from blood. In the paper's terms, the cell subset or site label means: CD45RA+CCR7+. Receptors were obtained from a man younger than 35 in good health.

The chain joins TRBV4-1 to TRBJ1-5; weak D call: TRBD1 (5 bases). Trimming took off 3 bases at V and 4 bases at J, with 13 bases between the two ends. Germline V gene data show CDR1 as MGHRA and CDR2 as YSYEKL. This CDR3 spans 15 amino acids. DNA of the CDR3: TGCGCCAGCAGCCAGGAGCCAGGGCTAAATCAGCCCCAGCATTTT. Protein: CASSQEPGLNQPQHF.

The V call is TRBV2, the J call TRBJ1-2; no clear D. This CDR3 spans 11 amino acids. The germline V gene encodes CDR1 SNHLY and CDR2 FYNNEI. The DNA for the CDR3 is TGTGGGAGCTGTACTAACTATGGCTACACCTTC. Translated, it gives CGSCTNYGYTF.

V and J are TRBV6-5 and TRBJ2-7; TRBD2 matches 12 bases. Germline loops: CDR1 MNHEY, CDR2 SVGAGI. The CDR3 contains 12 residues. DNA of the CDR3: TGTGCTACTAGCGGGGGGCCATACGAGCAGTACTTC. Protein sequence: CATSGGPYEQYF.

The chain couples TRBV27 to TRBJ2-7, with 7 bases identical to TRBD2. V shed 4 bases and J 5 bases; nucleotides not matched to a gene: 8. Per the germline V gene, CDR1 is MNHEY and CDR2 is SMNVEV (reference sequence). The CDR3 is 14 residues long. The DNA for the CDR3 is TGTGCCAGCAGTTCGGGGCTAGCGGCCCACGAGCAGTACTTC. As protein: CASSSGLAAHEQYF.

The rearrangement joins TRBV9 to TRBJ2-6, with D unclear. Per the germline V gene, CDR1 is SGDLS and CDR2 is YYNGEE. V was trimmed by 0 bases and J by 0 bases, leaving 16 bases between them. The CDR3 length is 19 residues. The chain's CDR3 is CASSVGVLGRDSGANVLTF. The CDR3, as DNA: TGTGCCAGCAGCGTAGGAGTCTTGGGAAGGGACTCTGGGGCCAACGTCCTGACTTTC.

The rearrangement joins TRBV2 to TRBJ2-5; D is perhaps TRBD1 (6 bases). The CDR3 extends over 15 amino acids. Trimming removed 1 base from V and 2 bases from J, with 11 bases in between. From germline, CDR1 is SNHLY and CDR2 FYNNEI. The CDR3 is CASSEGAGVQETQYF. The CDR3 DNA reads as TGTGCCAGCAGTGAAGGGGCAGGGGTACAAGAGACCCAGTACTTC.

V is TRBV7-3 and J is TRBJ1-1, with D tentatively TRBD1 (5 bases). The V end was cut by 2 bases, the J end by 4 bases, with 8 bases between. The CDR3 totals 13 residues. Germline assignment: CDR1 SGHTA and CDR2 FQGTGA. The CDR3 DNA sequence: TGTGCCAGCAGCTTACAGGGATCCACTGAAGCTTTCTTT. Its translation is CASSLQGSTEAFF.

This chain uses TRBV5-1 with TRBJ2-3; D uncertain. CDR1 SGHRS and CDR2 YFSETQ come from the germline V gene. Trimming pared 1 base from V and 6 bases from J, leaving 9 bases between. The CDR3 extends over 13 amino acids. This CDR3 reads CASSLLVEDTQYF. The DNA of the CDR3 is TGCGCCAGCAGCTTGCTGGTGGAGGATACGCAGTATTTT.

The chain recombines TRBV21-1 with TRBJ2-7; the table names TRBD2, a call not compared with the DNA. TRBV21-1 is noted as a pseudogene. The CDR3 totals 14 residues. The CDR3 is CASSPARATYEQYF. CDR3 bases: TGTGCCAGCAGCCCCGCGCGGGCCACCTACGAGCAGTACTTC.

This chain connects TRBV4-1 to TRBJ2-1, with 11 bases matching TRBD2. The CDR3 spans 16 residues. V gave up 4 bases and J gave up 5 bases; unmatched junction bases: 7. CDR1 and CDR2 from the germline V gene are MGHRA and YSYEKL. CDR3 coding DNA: TGCGCCAGCAGCCCACGCCTAGCGGGAGGTCACAATGAGCAGTTCTTC. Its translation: CASSPRLAGGHNEQFF.

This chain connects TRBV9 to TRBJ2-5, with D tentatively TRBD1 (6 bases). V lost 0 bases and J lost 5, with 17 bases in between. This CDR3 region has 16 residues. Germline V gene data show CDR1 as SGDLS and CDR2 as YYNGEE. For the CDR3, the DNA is TGTGCCAGCAGCGTAGGGAGAGGGGCAGGGGAGGAGACCCAGTACTTC. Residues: CASSVGRGAGEETQYF.

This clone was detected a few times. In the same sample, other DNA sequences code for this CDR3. The CDR3 is CASSLGGDTQYF. The CDR3 DNA follows: TGTGCCAGCAGCTTAGGGGGAGATACGCAGTATTTT. This sequence joins TRBV13 and TRBJ2-3; D is ambiguous. V gave up 0 bases and J gave up 5 bases, with 3 bases separating them. The CDR3 is made up of 12 amino acids. CDR1 is PRHDT and CDR2 is FYEKMQ in the germline V gene (reference sequence).

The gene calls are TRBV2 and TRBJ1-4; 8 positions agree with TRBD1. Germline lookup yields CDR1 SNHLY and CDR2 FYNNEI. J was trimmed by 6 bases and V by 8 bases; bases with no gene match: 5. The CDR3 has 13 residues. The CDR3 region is CASGQTGDEKLFF. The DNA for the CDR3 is TGTGCCAGCGGTCAGACAGGGGATGAAAAACTGTTTTTT.

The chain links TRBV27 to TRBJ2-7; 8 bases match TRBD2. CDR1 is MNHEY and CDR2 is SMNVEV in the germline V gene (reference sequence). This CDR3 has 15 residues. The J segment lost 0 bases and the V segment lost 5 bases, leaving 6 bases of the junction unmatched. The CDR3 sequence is CASSQTSDRSYEQYF. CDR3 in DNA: TGTGCCAGCAGTCAGACTAGCGACCGCTCCTACGAGCAGTACTTC.

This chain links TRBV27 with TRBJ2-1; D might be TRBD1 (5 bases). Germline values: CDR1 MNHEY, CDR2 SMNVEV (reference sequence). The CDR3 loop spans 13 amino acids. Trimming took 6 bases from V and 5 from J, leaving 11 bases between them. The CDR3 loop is CASSLQGDNEQFF. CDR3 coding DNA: TGTGCCAGCAGCCTGCAGGGCGACAATGAGCAGTTCTTC.

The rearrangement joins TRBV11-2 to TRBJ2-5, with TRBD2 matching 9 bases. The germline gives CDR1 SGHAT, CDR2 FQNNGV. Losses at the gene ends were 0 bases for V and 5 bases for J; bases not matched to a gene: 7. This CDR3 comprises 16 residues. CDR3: CASSLEAGGPMETQYF. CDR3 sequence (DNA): TGTGCCAGCAGCTTAGAGGCGGGAGGGCCGATGGAGACCCAGTACTTC.

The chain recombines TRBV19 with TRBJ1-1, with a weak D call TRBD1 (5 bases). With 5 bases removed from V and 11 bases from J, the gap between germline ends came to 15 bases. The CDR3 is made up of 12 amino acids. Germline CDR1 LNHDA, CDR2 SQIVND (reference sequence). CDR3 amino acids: CASSPPDIYAFF. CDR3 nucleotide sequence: TGTGCCAGTAGTCCGCCGGACATTTATGCTTTCTTT.

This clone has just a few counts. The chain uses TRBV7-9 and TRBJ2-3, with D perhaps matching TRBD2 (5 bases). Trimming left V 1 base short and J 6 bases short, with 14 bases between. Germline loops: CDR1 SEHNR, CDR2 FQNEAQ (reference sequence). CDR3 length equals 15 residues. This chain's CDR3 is CASSLDGLVADTQYF. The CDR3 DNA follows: TGTGCCAGCAGCTTAGATGGACTGGTGGCGGATACGCAGTATTTT.

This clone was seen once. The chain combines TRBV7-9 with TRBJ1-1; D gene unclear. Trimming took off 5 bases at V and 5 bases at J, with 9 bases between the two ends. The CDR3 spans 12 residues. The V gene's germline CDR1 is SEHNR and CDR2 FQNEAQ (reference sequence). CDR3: CASSPDQTEAFF. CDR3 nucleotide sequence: TGTGCCAGCAGCCCAGATCAGACTGAAGCTTTCTTT.

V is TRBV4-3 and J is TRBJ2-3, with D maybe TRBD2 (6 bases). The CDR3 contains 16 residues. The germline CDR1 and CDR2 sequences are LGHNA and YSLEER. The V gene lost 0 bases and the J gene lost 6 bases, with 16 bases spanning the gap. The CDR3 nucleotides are TGCGCCAGCAGCCAAGATTGGGGCGGGACTTCTGATACGCAGTATTTT. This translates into CASSQDWGGTSDTQYF.

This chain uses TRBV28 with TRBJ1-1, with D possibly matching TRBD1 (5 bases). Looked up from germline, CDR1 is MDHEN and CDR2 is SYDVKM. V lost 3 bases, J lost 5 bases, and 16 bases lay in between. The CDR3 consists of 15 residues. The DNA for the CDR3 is TGTGCCAGCAGTTTCCTTGCCGGGGCCTATACTGAAGCTTTCTTT. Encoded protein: CASSFLAGAYTEAFF.

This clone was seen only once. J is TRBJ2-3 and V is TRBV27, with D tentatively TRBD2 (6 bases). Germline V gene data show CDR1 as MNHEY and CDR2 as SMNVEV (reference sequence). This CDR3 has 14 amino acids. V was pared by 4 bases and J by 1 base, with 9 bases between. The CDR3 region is CASSSPGGTDTQYF. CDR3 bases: TGTGCCAGCAGTTCCCCGGGGGGCACAGATACGCAGTATTTT.

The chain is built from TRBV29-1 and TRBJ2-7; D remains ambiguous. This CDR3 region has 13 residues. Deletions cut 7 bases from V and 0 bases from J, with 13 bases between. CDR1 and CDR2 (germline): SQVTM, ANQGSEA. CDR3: CSAEDASSYEQYF. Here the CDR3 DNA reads TGCAGCGCCGAGGATGCTAGCTCCTACGAGCAGTACTTC.

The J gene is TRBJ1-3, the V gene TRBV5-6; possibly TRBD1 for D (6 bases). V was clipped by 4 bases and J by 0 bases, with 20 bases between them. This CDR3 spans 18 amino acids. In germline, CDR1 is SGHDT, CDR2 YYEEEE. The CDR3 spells CASSVWNLGTSSGNTIYF. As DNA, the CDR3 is TGTGCCAGCAGCGTGTGGAACCTTGGGACAAGCTCTGGAAACACCATATATTTT.

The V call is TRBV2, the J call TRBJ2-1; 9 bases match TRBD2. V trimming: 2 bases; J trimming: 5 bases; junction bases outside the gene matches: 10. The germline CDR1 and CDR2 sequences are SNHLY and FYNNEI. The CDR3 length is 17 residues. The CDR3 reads CASSETPAGGYDNEQFF. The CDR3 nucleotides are TGTGCCAGCAGTGAAACCCCAGCGGGAGGCTATGACAATGAGCAGTTCTTC.

CDR3 residues: CASSQDSGRASTDTQYF. The CDR3 DNA follows: TGCGCCAGCAGCCAAGATTCAGGCCGTGCTAGCACAGATACGCAGTATTTT. The chain combines TRBV4-3 with TRBJ2-3; D ambiguous. The CDR3 loop spans 17 amino acids. From germline, CDR1 is LGHNA and CDR2 YSLEER. V gave up 0 bases and J gave up 0 bases, with 13 bases separating them.

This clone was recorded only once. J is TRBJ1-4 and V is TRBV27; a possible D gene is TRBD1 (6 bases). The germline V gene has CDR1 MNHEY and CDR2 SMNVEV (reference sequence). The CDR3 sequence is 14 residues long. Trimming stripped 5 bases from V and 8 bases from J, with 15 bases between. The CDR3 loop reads CASSPVQGSEKLFF. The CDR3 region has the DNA TGTGCCAGCAGTCCCGTACAGGGCTCCGAAAAACTGTTTTTT.

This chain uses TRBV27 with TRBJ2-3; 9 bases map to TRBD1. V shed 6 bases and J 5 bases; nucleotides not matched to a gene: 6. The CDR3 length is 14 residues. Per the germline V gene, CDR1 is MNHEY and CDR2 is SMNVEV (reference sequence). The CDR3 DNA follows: TGTGCCAGCAGCCCGGGACAGGGTGTAGATACGCAGTATTTT. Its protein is CASSPGQGVDTQYF.